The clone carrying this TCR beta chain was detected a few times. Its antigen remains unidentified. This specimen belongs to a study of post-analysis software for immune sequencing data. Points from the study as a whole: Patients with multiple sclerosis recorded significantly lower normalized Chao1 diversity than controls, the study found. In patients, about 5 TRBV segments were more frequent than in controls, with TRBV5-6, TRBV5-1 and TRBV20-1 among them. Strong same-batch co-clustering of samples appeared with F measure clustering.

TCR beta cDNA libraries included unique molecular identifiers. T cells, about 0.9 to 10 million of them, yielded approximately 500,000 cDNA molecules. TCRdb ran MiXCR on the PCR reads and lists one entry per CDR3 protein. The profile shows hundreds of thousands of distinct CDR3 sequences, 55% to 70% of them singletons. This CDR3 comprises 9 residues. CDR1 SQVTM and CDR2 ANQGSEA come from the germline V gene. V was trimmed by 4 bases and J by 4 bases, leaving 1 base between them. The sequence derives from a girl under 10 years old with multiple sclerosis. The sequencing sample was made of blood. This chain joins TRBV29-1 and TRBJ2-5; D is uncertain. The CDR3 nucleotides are TGCAGCGTTGCAGAGACCCAGTACTTC. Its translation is CSVAETQYF.